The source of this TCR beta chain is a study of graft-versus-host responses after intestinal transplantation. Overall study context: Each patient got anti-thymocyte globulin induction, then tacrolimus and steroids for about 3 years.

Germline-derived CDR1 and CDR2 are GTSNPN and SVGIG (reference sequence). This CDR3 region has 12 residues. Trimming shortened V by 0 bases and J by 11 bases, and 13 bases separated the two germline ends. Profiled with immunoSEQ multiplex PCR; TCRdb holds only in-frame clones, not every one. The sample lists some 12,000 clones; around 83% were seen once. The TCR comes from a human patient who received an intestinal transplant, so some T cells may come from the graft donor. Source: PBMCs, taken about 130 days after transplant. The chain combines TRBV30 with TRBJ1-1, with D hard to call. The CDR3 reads CAWSVGSSEAFF. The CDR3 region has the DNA TGTGCCTGGAGTGTGGGCTCCTCAGAGGCTTTCTTT.